The 13 T cell receptor beta chains below were found in one sample sequenced in a study of T cell clones after liver transplantation. Sequencing was performed with immunoSEQ multiplex PCR; in TCRdb, only in-frame clones are kept and a portion is missing. The sample consists of over 100,000 clones, 82% of them appearing once. Sequenced material: CD4+ T cells from blood, taken before liver transplant. The source is a human donor who received a liver transplant.

The chain joins TRBV7-3 to TRBJ2-3, with D possibly being TRBD1 or TRBD2 (5 bases each). CDR3 length equals 16 residues. In germline, CDR1 is SGHTA, CDR2 FQGTGA. The V and J ends lost 5 bases and 5 bases respectively, with 20 bases between them. As DNA, the CDR3 is TGTGCCAGCAGCCTCCCAATGGGGCTAGGGAGAGATACGCAGTATTTT. Residues: CASSLPMGLGRDTQYF.

V and J are TRBV25-1 and TRBJ1-3, with unresolved D. The CDR3 extends over 14 amino acids. Trimming removed 4 bases from V and 4 bases from J, with 11 bases in between. CDR1 is MGHDK and CDR2 is SYGVNS in the germline V gene. The CDR3 bases are TGTGCCAGCAGTGGGCCCGGGCCCGGAAACACCATATATTTT. Translation: CASSGPGPGNTIYF.

J is TRBJ1-1 and V is TRBV5-5; 10 bases match TRBD1. V lost 4 bases to trimming and J lost 2 bases; unmatched junction nucleotides: 5. Germline V CDR1 and CDR2: SGHKS, YYEKEE (reference sequence). The CDR3 sequence is 15 residues long. Written as DNA, the CDR3 is TGTGCCAGCAGCGGGACAGGGGTGGGAAACACTGAAGCTTTCTTT. It is translated as CASSGTGVGNTEAFF.

The chain joins TRBV19 to TRBJ1-1; TRBD1 aligns across 10 bases. The ends lost 5 bases at V and 4 bases at J; junction bases unmatched: 13. Per germline, CDR1 LNHDA and CDR2 SQIVND (reference sequence). The CDR3 runs to 17 residues. CDR3 DNA sequence: TGTGCCAGTAGTCCGCCGGACAGGGGGACGTTGTTCACTGAAGCTTTCTTT. Amino acid sequence: CASSPPDRGTLFTEAFF.

This chain joins TRBV18 and TRBJ2-1, with a weak D call TRBD2 (6 bases). From germline, CDR1 is KGHSH and CDR2 LQKENI. This CDR3 is built from 16 residues. Trimming left V 2 bases short and J 5 bases short, with 16 bases between. CDR3 protein: CASSPWAGRTHNEQFF. Written as DNA, the CDR3 is TGTGCCAGCTCACCATGGGCAGGGAGGACACACAATGAGCAGTTCTTC. The whole variable domain, filled in from reference TRBV18 and TRBJ2-1, reads NAGVMQNPRHLVRRRGQEARLRCSPMKGHSHVYWYRQLPEEGLKFMVYLQKENIIDESGMPKERFSAEFPKEGPSILRIQQVVRGDSAAYFCASSPWAGRTHNEQFFGPGTRLTVL.

The chain carries TRBV5-1 and TRBJ1-1; D remains unclear. This CDR3 is built from 13 residues. Germline CDR1 is SGHRS and CDR2 is YFSETQ. The V end lost 4 bases, the J end lost 4 bases, and 11 bases lay between the germline ends. DNA of the CDR3: TGCGCCAGCAGCGCGGCTGTGGTCACTGAAGCTTTCTTT. Its translation is CASSAAVVTEAFF.

J is TRBJ1-1 and V is TRBV10-3, with D unresolved. V lost 0 bases and J lost 1, with 12 bases in between. From germline, CDR1 is ENHRY and CDR2 SYGVKD. The CDR3 runs to 16 residues. The CDR3 protein is CAISESGLGSNTEAFF. In nucleotides, the CDR3 is TGTGCCATCAGTGAGTCTGGCCTCGGATCGAACACTGAAGCTTTCTTT.

For the CDR3, the DNA is TGTGCCAGCAGTCCTCGTCTTCCATCGAATGAAAAACTGTTTTTT. Translation gives CASSPRLPSNEKLFF. The chain joins TRBV2 to TRBJ1-4; D remains ambiguous. The V gene's germline CDR1 is SNHLY and CDR2 FYNNEI. The germline V and J ends were trimmed by 5 bases and 5 bases, with 15 bases remaining between them. The CDR3 length is 15 residues.

The chain is built from TRBV7-2 and TRBJ1-1; possible D gene TRBD1, 5 bases. CDR3 length equals 14 residues. Trimming took 2 bases from V and 4 from J, leaving 11 bases between them. From germline, CDR1 is SGHTA and CDR2 FQGNSA. The CDR3, as DNA: TGTGCCAGCAGCTTAATTGGGCAGGGCACTGAAGCTTTCTTT. Residues: CASSLIGQGTEAFF. The whole variable domain, filled in from reference TRBV7-2 and TRBJ1-1, reads GAGVSQSPSNKVTEKGKDVELRCDPISGHTALYWYRQSLGQGLEFLIYFQGNSAPDKSGLPSDRFSAERTGGSVSTLTIQRTQQEDSAVYLCASSLIGQGTEAFFGQGTRLTVV.

The chain joins TRBV2 to TRBJ2-1, with TRBD2 matching 13 bases. This CDR3 comprises 17 residues. Germline CDR1 and CDR2: SNHLY and FYNNEI. Trimming at V came to 5 bases and at J to 4 bases, leaving 8 bases not matched to a gene. This CDR3 reads CASSYSGLAGVYNEQFF. CDR3 bases: TGTGCCAGCAGTTACTCTGGACTAGCGGGAGTATACAATGAGCAGTTCTTC.

V usage is TRBV12-5 and J usage is TRBJ1-1; tentatively, D is TRBD1 (5 bases). The V gene lost 7 bases and the J gene lost 1 base, with 16 bases spanning the gap. Germline V CDR1 and CDR2: LGHNT, FRNRAP. CDR3 length: 15 amino acids. CDR3 coding DNA: TGTGCTAGTGCCACAGCGGGGGGTGCGAACACTGAAGCTTTCTTT. It translates to CASATAGGANTEAFF.

The CDR3 reads CASTIRAASSNQPQHF. The CDR3 DNA reads TGTGCCAGCACCATTCGGGCAGCAAGTAGCAATCAGCCCCAGCATTTT. The J gene is TRBJ1-5, the V gene TRBV7-8; D call uncertain. The CDR3 is 16 amino acids. Germline CDR1 and CDR2: SGHVS and FQNEAQ. The ends were cut back, 7 bases at V and 0 bases at J, with 16 bases in the middle.

Of note for this clone: Distinct nucleotide sequences in the sample also encode this CDR3. V usage is TRBV6-5 and J usage is TRBJ1-1; a weak D match, TRBD1 (5 bases). This CDR3 contains 14 residues. V was shortened by 4 bases and J by 4 bases, with 13 bases between the two germline ends. In germline, CDR1 is MNHEY, CDR2 SVGAGI. CDR3 nucleotides: TGTGCCAGCAGTTCAAGGGGCCCGGGCACTGAAGCTTTCTTT. Residues: CASSSRGPGTEAFF.